This TCR beta chain is drawn from a study of OX40 agonist ivuxolimab in advanced cancers. As for the study in general: The patients received agonistic anti-OX40 (CD134) antibody ivuxolimab. Partial response was recorded in three patients: one hepatocellular carcinoma and two cutaneous melanoma cases. Patients were around 83% male with ages roughly 23 to 79, mean around 61.

Generated by immunoSEQ multiplex PCR, the TCRdb table keeps only in-frame clones and is missing some. The data show over 75,000 clones, approximately 90% seen once. Details on this clone: Antigen unknown.

Germline values: CDR1 LNHDA, CDR2 SQIVND (reference sequence). The trim removed 8 bases at V and 2 bases at J, leaving 10 bases unmatched. The CDR3 loop spans 15 amino acids. General study results and limits: Some of the nonresponding patients also showed low levels of normalized T-cell clonal expansion.

The chain has TRBV19 and TRBJ2-3; TRBD2 matches at 7 bases. The source was CD4+ or CD8+ T cells sorted from blood, collected in a trial of the OX40 agonist ivuxolimab. This sequence was found in an adult with an advanced solid tumor such as melanoma, head and neck, liver or kidney cancer. The CDR3 sequence is CASSSGGGITDTQYF. CDR3 in DNA: TGTGCCAGTTCCTCTGGGGGAGGGATCACAGATACGCAGTATTTT. Variable domain in full (rest from reference TRBV19 and TRBJ2-3): DGGITQSPKYLFRKEGQNVTLSCEQNLNHDAMYWYRQDPGQGLRLIYYSQIVNDFQKGDIAEGYSVSREKKESFPLTVTSAQKNPTAFYLCASSSGGGITDTQYFGPGTRLTVL.